This T cell receptor (beta chain) derives from a study of blood T cell repertoires in COVID-19. The V gene end was trimmed by 7 bases and the J gene end by 7 bases; junction bases not matched to a gene: 6. From germline, CDR1 is LNHDA and CDR2 SQIVND (reference sequence). The CDR3 consists of 14 residues. The data were produced by immunoSEQ multiplex PCR, yet TCRdb's version contains in-frame clones alone and is incomplete. Of a few hundred thousand clones listed, approximately 81% are singletons. Sequences were obtained from peripheral blood. The genes are TRBV19 and TRBJ2-1; 11 bases map to TRBD1. The receptor was isolated from a woman in her late teens or twenties with acute or convalescent COVID-19. CDR3: CASKPGQGVNEQFF. The CDR3 region has the DNA TGTGCCAGTAAGCCGGGACAGGGGGTGAATGAGCAGTTCTTC.